One T cell receptor beta chain is described in this entry. It has no known antigen specificity. No per-base quality is available; no much larger clone lies one base away. The data belong to a study of persistence of HIV-infected CD4 T cells (dated by TCRdb to about 2020). General notes on the study: The median time the participants had spent on suppressive ART was less than 9 years. Peripheral blood samples of up to 180 mL were taken at multiple time points, with the exception of a couple of participants who underwent leukapheresis at a single time point. Anti-CD3/anti-CD28 stimulation activated a higher proportion of cells, with a lower memory fraction, than antigen stimulation. CMV- and HIV-1 Gag-responding CD4+ T cells were isolated from ART-treated individuals so that antigen-driven clonal expansion of HIV-1-infected cells could be examined. The clonality of all cells in each sorted population was measured by TCRbeta sequencing, and the clonality of infected cells was measured by proviral sequencing. The TCR cluster analysis across participants included 8 participants for CMV and six or seven participants for Gag. Study-wide findings and limitations: Restriction of bulk TCR analyses to the rare CMV-responding cells that actually carried HIV-1 proviruses was not possible. Within the same sorted populations, TCR oligoclonality correlated with proviral oligoclonality. Only a small number of individuals took part in the study, and the range of antigens tested was limited. Antigen-responding cells were enriched for degenerate expanded CDR3beta sequences, which suggests convergent selection of CD4+ responses to CMV and Gag. TCRbeta richness in CMV- and Gag-responding cells was significantly lower than in anti-CD3/anti-CD28-responding cells; CMV-responding cells had higher oligoclonality than CD3/CD28-stimulated and Gag-responding cells.

V is shortened by 1 base, J by 2 bases, and the region joining them spans 18 bases. In the germline V gene, CDR1 corresponds to SNHLY and CDR2 to FYNNEI. Spanning cysteine to phenylalanine, the CDR3 consists of 17 amino acids. Left in the record is the CDR3 DNA by itself, 51 bases read in frame from the first base. The immunoSEQ hsTCRB assay version 4 in survey mode was used to sequence TCRbeta repertoires from genomic DNA. For TCRbeta sequencing, genomic DNA was diluted to around 10 ng/uL, and up to 1 ug was used per sample. In the authors' own workflow: ImmunoSeq Analyzer 3.0 was used for analysis of TCRbeta data, and diversity was computed on productive nucleotide rearrangements. Lower-bound TCR diversity was estimated with the improved Chao index, and clonality with the Gini coefficient using the Immunarch R package. Different nucleotide rearrangements encoding the same CDR3beta amino acid sequence were counted as distinct clonotypes. Differential abundance analysis found TCRbeta sequences that were significantly enriched in antigen-responding cells compared with anti-CD3/anti-CD28-activated cells. GLIPH2 grouped TCRs by predicted peptide-MHC specificity, both within each participant and across combined participant data sets. This immuneACCESS table, as held by TCRdb, lists in-frame sequences with V and J called but not all clones. Of the missing ones, under half trace to an unresolved V gene in checked studies; the others have no known cause. The V and J calls and clone size are taken from that table; D and trimming were inferred from the DNA. Within this sample are 40,000 to 45,000 clones, with just over 90% of them counted one time only. The ten largest clonotypes hold 1.8% of the sample.

What the treatment or condition label conveys for this sample: suppressive antiretroviral therapy. Cells were stimulated with anti-CD3/anti-CD28 magnetic beads as a nonspecific positive control representing the CD4+ T cell repertoire. CD4+ T cells that responded were sorted based on upregulation of both CD40 ligand and CD69. HIV-1-infected adults in whom suppressive ART had been started during chronic infection were enrolled as participants. Participants had undetectable plasma HIV-1 RNA below 50 copies/mL for at least 4 years. To be included, participants needed a CD4+ T cell count above 400 cells/uL and a positive CMV serology. Before stimulation, PBMCs were isolated using density centrifugation and then depleted of CD8+ T cells. Stimulation of CD8-depleted PBMCs was carried out for approximately 17 hours with anti-CD28/CD49d costimulation, CD40-blocking antibody and enfuvirtide, to prevent new infections. Cells were sorted on a Beckman Coulter MoFlo Legacy or XDP sorter, with propidium iodide excluding dead cells. For samples with more than one million cells, genomic DNA was extracted with the QIAamp DNA Mini Kit, and for all other samples the Quick-DNA Microprep Kit was used.

This receptor was identified in an adult man with HIV who was CMV-seropositive. This specimen consisted of CD4+ T cells sorted from PBMCs after roughly 19-hour stimulation, obtained from a patient who received antiretroviral therapy. In light of the paper, this sample's cell subset or site label describes: CD40L+CD69+ CD4 T cells responding to anti-CD3/anti-CD28 beads, representing the overall repertoire. Recombination connected TRBV2 to TRBJ2-7, and the D gene may be TRBD1, 6 bases matching. This receptor carries the CDR3 CASSEVGRQVPTYEQYF. The DNA sequence reads TGTGCCAGCAGTGAAGTGGGGAGACAGGTCCCCACCTACGAGCAGTACTTC.